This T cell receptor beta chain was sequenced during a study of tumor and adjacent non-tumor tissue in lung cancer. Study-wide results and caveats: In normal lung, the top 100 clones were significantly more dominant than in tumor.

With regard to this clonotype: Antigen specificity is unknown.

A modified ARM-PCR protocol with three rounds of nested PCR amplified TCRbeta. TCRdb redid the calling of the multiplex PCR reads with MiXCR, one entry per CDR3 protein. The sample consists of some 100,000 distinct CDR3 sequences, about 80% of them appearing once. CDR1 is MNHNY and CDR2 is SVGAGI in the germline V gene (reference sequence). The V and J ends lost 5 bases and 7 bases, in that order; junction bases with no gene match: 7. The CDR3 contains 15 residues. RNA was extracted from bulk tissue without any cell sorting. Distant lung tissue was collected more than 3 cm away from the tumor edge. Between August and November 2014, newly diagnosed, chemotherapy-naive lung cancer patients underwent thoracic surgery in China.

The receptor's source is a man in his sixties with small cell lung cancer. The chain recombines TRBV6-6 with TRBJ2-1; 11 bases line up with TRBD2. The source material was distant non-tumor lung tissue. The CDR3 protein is CASSGLAGLDNEQFF. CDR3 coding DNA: TGTGCCAGCAGTGGACTAGCGGGCTTAGATAATGAGCAGTTCTTC.